The clone carrying this T cell receptor (beta chain) came up a few times. Its antigen is as yet unknown. Germline CDR1 reads SQVTM; CDR2 reads ANQGSEA. This CDR3 contains 11 residues. V was clipped by 2 bases and J by 7 bases, with 5 bases between them. A patient was excluded if there was uncontrolled infection, other autoimmune disease, pregnancy or lactation. Diagnostic decisions used clinical symptoms, serum thyroxine and TRAb, thyroid ultrasound and orbital computed tomography. Authors of the study amplified TCR beta CDR3 regions from RNA transcripts. During a first-round RT-PCR of the TCR CDR3, the HTBI primer set was used. Each CDR3 protein is one row after TCRdb ran MiXCR on the multiplex PCR reads. The profile shows over 500,000 distinct CDR3 sequences, more than 15% of them singletons. The record originates from a study of T cells in Graves' hyperthyroidism and ophthalmopathy. Broader study findings: Expanded thyroid clonotypes (above 0.001) were mostly also found in blood.

V is TRBV29-1 and J is TRBJ1-4, with D unclear. The material sequenced was blood. The sequence came from a woman under 30 with Graves' ophthalmopathy. CDR3 sequence: CSVELREKLFF. The CDR3 bases are TGCAGCGTTGAACTCCGTGAAAAACTGTTTTTT.